A selection of T cell receptor beta chains follows, all from one sample in a study of CD8+ T cells in alopecia areata. Clones were read by immunoSEQ multiplex PCR, and TCRdb kept only the in-frame ones, dropping some. The sample lists about 180,000 clones, 50% to 65% seen once, with 10% to 14% in the top ten. Sequenced material: CD8+ T cells sorted from blood, taken at week 24, from a patient treated with tofacitinib. These TCRs come from a human donor with alopecia areata. CDR3s leave out the opening cysteine and the closing phenylalanine or tryptophan.

>TRBV29-1
SADFDYGYT
>TRBV6-5
ASSYSDRGPGYGYT
>TRBV30
AWSLGTGNLLGYT
>TRBV29-1
SVEEGNPHEQY
>TRBV5-1
ASSLESPTYEQY
>TRBV6-5
ASSYSTLYEQY
>TRBV29-1
SVGSAPGDYGYT
>TRBV7-9
ASRLDGTYSYEQY
>TRBV6-5
ASSYSTNTGELF
>TRBV2
ARTGTSPTGSYNEQF
>TRBV5-1
ASRDTNTEAF
>TRBV7-9
ASSLVGDPYNSPLH
>TRBV2
ASSEATDSVYNSPLH
>TRBV30
AWSASGGYNEQF
>TRBV13
ASSPRGQGLNEQF